Shown below are 16 T cell receptor beta chains from a single sample sequenced in a study of molecular identifiers for immune sequencing clone quantification. TCRdb reanalysed the PCR reads using MiXCR and keeps one entry per CDR3 protein. The repertoire holds about 10,000 distinct CDR3 sequences, with around 20% as singletons. Sequencing was carried out using naive CD8+ T cells from blood, with Jurkat cell RNA spiked in. Subset reported: FACS-sorted CD8+CD4-CCR7+CD45RA+ naive T cells. All receptors come from a human donor in good health. Some libraries in this study had Jurkat cell RNA spiked in.

This clonotype has only a few counts. A much larger clonotype is one base distant, so this may be a read error. The chain employs TRBV3-1 and TRBJ1-5; D unclear. CDR1 is LGHDT and CDR2 is YNNKEL in the germline V gene (reference sequence). This CDR3 contains 13 residues. The CDR3 here is CVSSLGPYQPQHF. The DNA of the CDR3 is TGTGTCAGCAGCCTAGGGCCGTATCAGCCCCAGCATTTT.

As to this clonotype: A much larger clone lies one base from this, so it may be a read error. CDR3 in amino acids: CASSSISAAETQYF. CDR3 sequence (DNA): TGTGCCAGCAGTTCAATTAGCGCGGCGGAGACCCAGTACTTC. The chain carries TRBV13 and TRBJ2-5, with D maybe TRBD2 (5 bases). The CDR3 runs 14 residues. V was cut by 6 bases and J by 5 bases, with 16 bases left in between. Germline V gene sequence: CDR1 PRHDT, CDR2 FYEKMQ (reference sequence).

In its sample, this clonotype is medium-sized. The chain's CDR3 is CASSRQGGTEAFF. CDR3 sequence (DNA): TGTGCCAGCAGCCGACAGGGCGGCACTGAAGCTTTCTTT. The chain has TRBV7-2 and TRBJ1-1; 7 nucleotides line up with TRBD1. The CDR3 has 13 residues. The J segment lost 4 bases and the V segment lost 5 bases, leaving 4 bases of the junction unmatched. Germline loops: CDR1 SGHTA, CDR2 FQGNSA.

This clonotype appeared many times. The rearrangement links TRBV11-2 to TRBJ2-1; 10 positions match TRBD2. The CDR3 loop spans 15 amino acids. V was pared by 5 bases and J by 2 bases, with 3 bases of the junction left unmatched. From germline, CDR1 is SGHAT and CDR2 FQNNGV. This CDR3 reads CASSASGSPYNEQFF. The DNA for the CDR3 is TGTGCCAGCAGCGCTAGCGGGAGTCCCTACAATGAGCAGTTCTTC.

This clonotype was seen many times. This chain joins TRBV19 and TRBJ2-6; TRBD2 is a possible D gene (6 bases). The CDR3 runs 15 residues. The V and J ends lost 8 bases and 2 bases respectively, with 13 bases between them. The germline gives CDR1 LNHDA, CDR2 SQIVND (reference sequence). In DNA, the CDR3 is TGTGCCAGTGAAGGTTGGACTACTGGGGCCAACGTCCTGACTTTC. Its translation is CASEGWTTGANVLTF.

Concerning this clonotype: A read error may be the cause here, since a much bigger clone is one base away. The rearrangement links TRBV19 to TRBJ1-5; D gene unclear. V was cut by 7 bases and J by 2 bases, with 6 bases left in between. The CDR3 loop spans 12 amino acids. The germline V gene encodes CDR1 LNHDA and CDR2 SQIVND (reference sequence). Written as DNA, the CDR3 is TGTGCCAGTAAGGAGGGCAATCAGCCCCAGCATTTT. This translates into CASKEGNQPQHF.

This clonotype is categorized as medium-sized. J is TRBJ1-1 and V is TRBV2; the match to TRBD1 covers 7 bases. CDR1 SNHLY and CDR2 FYNNEI come from the germline V gene. The V segment lost 3 bases and the J segment 10 bases; nucleotides outside the gene matches: 26. The CDR3 has 19 amino acids. CDR3 in amino acids: CASSDIPVVEETTQGGAFF. The CDR3 coding sequence is TGTGCCAGCAGTGATATCCCCGTCGTAGAAGAGACGACTCAGGGGGGAGCTTTCTTT.

This clonotype was detected only a few times. The rearrangement links TRBV30 to TRBJ2-3; unclear D gene. This CDR3 comprises 13 residues. Trimming removed 1 base at V and 4 bases at J, with 9 bases between. CDR1 is GTSNPN and CDR2 is SVGIG in the germline V gene (reference sequence). The CDR3 loop reads CAWSDVPPDTQYF. CDR3 sequence (DNA): TGTGCCTGGAGTGACGTACCTCCAGATACGCAGTATTTT.

This clonotype is termed medium-sized. J is TRBJ2-3 and V is TRBV12-3 or TRBV12-4; D gene unclear. This CDR3 region has 13 residues. The ends were cut back, 3 bases at V and 3 bases at J, with 7 bases in the middle. The CDR3 DNA sequence: TGTGCCAGCAGTTTTCGGGCGACAGATACGCAGTATTTT. Amino acids: CASSFRATDTQYF.

By sample fraction, this clonotype is medium-sized. The chain employs TRBV29-1 and TRBJ1-3; no clear D. CDR1 is SQVTM, CDR2 ANQGSEA, per germline. V was clipped by 7 bases and J by 2 bases, with 6 bases between them. CDR3 size: 11 residues. The CDR3 DNA sequence: TGCAGCGCGACTACTGGAAACACCATATATTTT. This gives the protein CSATTGNTIYF.

This clonotype was detected once. A much larger clonotype is one base distant, so this may be a read error. The rearrangement joins TRBV11-2 to TRBJ1-4; no definite D call. The length of the CDR3 is 13 residues. The germline V and J ends were trimmed by 6 bases and 2 bases, with 7 bases remaining between them. Per germline, CDR1 SGHAT and CDR2 FQNNGV. As DNA, the CDR3 is TGTGCCAGCAGGGGGTTCACTAATGAAAAACTGTTTTTT. This gives the protein CASRGFTNEKLFF.

This clonotype is medium-sized within its sample. The CDR3 coding sequence is TGTGCCAGCAGCTTAGGCCGAACAGGGGGCGCGGAGGATGAAAAACTGTTTTTT. It specifies CASSLGRTGGAEDEKLFF. The chain employs TRBV11-2 and TRBJ1-4; 9 bases are a match to TRBD1. The J segment lost 6 bases and the V segment lost 1 base, leaving 12 bases of the junction unmatched. There are 18 residues in the CDR3. Per the germline V gene, CDR1 is SGHAT and CDR2 is FQNNGV.

Relative to its sample, this clonotype is medium-sized. V usage is TRBV19 and J usage is TRBJ2-1; D gene ambiguous. CDR1 and CDR2 (germline): LNHDA, SQIVND (reference sequence). V dropped 0 bases and J dropped 0 bases, with 6 bases sitting between them. This CDR3 spans 15 amino acids. The CDR3 bases are TGTGCCAGTAGTATAGACAGCAGCTCCTACAATGAGCAGTTCTTC. This sequence encodes CASSIDSSSYNEQFF. Filled out from reference TRBV19 and TRBJ2-1, the complete variable domain reads DGGITQSPKYLFRKEGQNVTLSCEQNLNHDAMYWYRQDPGQGLRLIYYSQIVNDFQKGDIAEGYSVSREKKESFPLTVTSAQKNPTAFYLCASSIDSSSYNEQFFGPGTRLTVL.

The gene calls are TRBV28 and TRBJ2-2; D unresolved. CDR1 and CDR2 (germline): MDHEN, SYDVKM. V lost 1 base and J lost 4, with 7 bases in between. This CDR3 is 14 amino acids long. Here the CDR3 DNA reads TGTGCCAGCAGTTTATACAGAGCCACCGGGGAGCTGTTTTTT. This codes for CASSLYRATGELFF.

Turning to this clonotype: A clone one base away is much larger, so this may be a read error. The chain is built from TRBV5-6 and TRBJ1-1, with D tentatively TRBD1 (5 bases). Germline CDR1 reads SGHDT; CDR2 reads YYEEEE. The CDR3 runs 14 residues. CDR3 protein: CASSPGGANTGAFF. CDR3 nucleotide sequence: TGTGCCAGCAGCCCCGGAGGGGCGAACACTGGAGCTTTCTTT.

The rearrangement joins TRBV5-3 to TRBJ2-7, with 8 bases lining up with TRBD2. TRBV5-3 counts as an open reading frame of uncertain function. The V and J ends lost 8 bases and 6 bases, in that order; junction bases with no gene match: 10. The CDR3 is 13 amino acids. The CDR3 region has the DNA TGTGCCAGTCTCGTGGCGGGAGGAGTCGAGCAGTACTTC. Translation: CASLVAGGVEQYF.